Presented here are 4 T cell receptor beta chains from one specimen sequenced in a study of cytomegalovirus exposure and HLA in healthy donors. Some clones are missing from TCRdb's copy, which holds only in-frame ones; the method was immunoSEQ multiplex PCR. The data hold approximately 220,000 clones, with 87% observed a single time. The material sequenced was PBMCs. All receptors come from a man aged 18 to 29 in good health and CMV-seronegative.

The rearrangement uses TRBV2 and TRBJ1-3; possible D gene TRBD1, 6 bases. Trimming cost V 2 bases and J 3 bases, with 11 bases left between them. The CDR3 contains 15 residues. Looked up from germline, CDR1 is SNHLY and CDR2 is FYNNEI. CDR3 loop: CASSESGGLGNTIYF. In DNA, the CDR3 is TGTGCCAGCAGTGAATCGGGGGGCCTTGGAAACACCATATATTTT.

The chain uses TRBV29-1 and TRBJ2-7; tentatively, D is TRBD1 (5 bases). CDR1 is SQVTM and CDR2 is ANQGSEA in the germline V gene. The CDR3 runs to 12 residues. With 0 bases removed from V and 12 bases from J, the gap between germline ends came to 15 bases. In DNA form, the CDR3 reads TGCAGCGTTGAAGATAGGGGATTCACTCGGTACTTC. Its protein is CSVEDRGFTRYF.

The CDR3 protein is CASRLDRGHDEAFF. Here the CDR3 DNA reads TGTGCCAGCAGACTAGACAGGGGGCACGATGAAGCTTTCTTT. The chain links TRBV2 to TRBJ1-1; 10 bases align to TRBD1. The CDR3 consists of 14 residues. CDR1 is SNHLY, CDR2 FYNNEI, per germline. V lost 6 bases, J lost 7 bases, and 8 bases stayed unmatched.

This clone was counted once. This chain connects TRBV15 to TRBJ2-4; D is undetermined. The V and J ends lost 1 base and 0 bases respectively, with 10 bases between them. The CDR3 loop spans 16 amino acids. CDR1 and CDR2 from the germline V gene are LNHNV and YYDKDF (reference sequence). The CDR3 region is CATSRVARVAKNIQYF. The CDR3 bases are TGTGCCACCAGCAGAGTCGCGCGTGTAGCCAAAAACATTCAGTACTTC.